The next 19 T cell receptor beta chains were all read from a single sample in a study of Graves' ophthalmopathy and Graves' hyperthyroidism. The TCR beta CDR3 regions underwent amplification from RNA transcripts. HTBI-primed first-round RT-PCR preceded second-round multiplex PCR. Each CDR3 protein is one row after TCRdb ran MiXCR on the multiplex PCR reads. There are 200,000 to 250,000 distinct CDR3 sequences in the sample; around a fifth occur only once, and roughly 45% lies in the top ten. Sequencing was done on a sample of peripheral blood. These receptors were taken from a woman aged 50 to 60 with Graves' ophthalmopathy.

The sample holds many counts of this clonotype. The V gene is TRBV28, the J gene TRBJ2-5, with TRBD2 matching over 7 bases. The CDR3 contains 12 residues. J was trimmed by 12 bases and V by 2 bases; bases with no gene match: 6. Looked up from germline, CDR1 is MDHEN and CDR2 is SYDVKM. CDR3 nucleotides: TGTGCCAGCAGTTTAAGGGACTACCCCGAGTACTTC. Translation gives CASSLRDYPEYF.

J is TRBJ2-6 and V is TRBV7-8, with D uncertain. The CDR3 runs to 15 residues. Germline CDR1 is SGHVS and CDR2 is FQNEAQ. V lost 3 bases to trimming and J lost 1 base, with 7 bases between them. CDR3 residues: CASSFSTSGANVLTF. The CDR3 DNA reads TGTGCCAGCAGCTTTTCAACGTCTGGGGCCAACGTCCTGACTTTC.

The genes are TRBV6-5 and TRBJ2-7, with unresolved D. Trimming removed 0 bases at V and 1 base at J, with 7 bases between. Looked up from germline, CDR1 is MNHEY and CDR2 is SVGAGI. CDR3 length equals 14 residues. DNA for the CDR3: TGTGCCAGCAGTTACTCGAAGGAATCCTACGAGCAGTACTTC. This codes for CASSYSKESYEQYF.

V and J are TRBV9 and TRBJ1-4; tentative D call: TRBD1 (5 bases). Per the germline V gene, CDR1 is SGDLS and CDR2 is YYNGEE. The V and J ends lost 4 bases and 5 bases respectively, with 15 bases between them. The CDR3 loop spans 15 amino acids. The CDR3 loop is CASSPRDYRNEKLFF. The DNA of the CDR3 is TGTGCCAGCAGCCCCCGGGACTATAGGAATGAAAAACTGTTTTTT.

This clonotype was counted many times. This chain joins TRBV4-2 and TRBJ1-3; D is unresolved. Germline V lookup: CDR1 LGHNA, CDR2 YNFKEQ. CDR3 length: 16 residues. V lost 1 base to trimming and J lost 0 bases, with 10 bases between them. CDR3 DNA sequence: TGTGCCAGCAGCCAAGTAACCACTTACTCTGGAAACACCATATATTTT. Its protein product is CASSQVTTYSGNTIYF.

The V and J genes are TRBV7-8 and TRBJ2-7; TRBD1 matches 8 bases. The CDR3 has 15 amino acids. V was clipped by 3 bases and J by 5 bases; unmatched bases: 9. The germline V gene encodes CDR1 SGHVS and CDR2 FQNEAQ. The CDR3 DNA follows: TGTGCCAGCAGCTTCCCGGGACAGGCGGTCCACGAGCAGTACTTC. It yields the protein CASSFPGQAVHEQYF.

This clonotype occurred many times. This rearrangement joins TRBV19 to TRBJ1-1; TRBD1 aligns across 10 bases. After removal of 5 bases from V and 5 bases from J, the junction contained 8 bases not matched to a gene. This CDR3 has 15 residues. The germline gives CDR1 LNHDA, CDR2 SQIVND (reference sequence). As DNA, the CDR3 is TGTGCCAGTAGTCCCCGCAGACAGGGGGCAACTGAAGCTTTCTTT. Its translation is CASSPRRQGATEAFF.

This clonotype was seen only a few times. The chain employs TRBV7-2 and TRBJ2-7; D is unresolved. CDR1 is SGHTA and CDR2 is FQGNSA in the germline V gene. The CDR3 extends over 14 amino acids. Deletions cut 5 bases from V and 3 bases from J, with 14 bases between. The CDR3 DNA follows: TGTGCCAGCAGCGAAGCTGCGGTATTCTACGAGCAGTACTTC. It is translated as CASSEAAVFYEQYF.

This rearrangement joins TRBV20-1 to TRBJ2-7, with D maybe TRBD1 (6 bases). The V and J ends lost 4 bases and 0 bases respectively, with 10 bases between them. This CDR3 spans 13 amino acids. Germline CDR1 reads DFQATT; CDR2 reads SNEGSKA (reference sequence). CDR3 sequence reads: CSANGQSSYEQYF. The CDR3, as DNA: TGCAGTGCTAATGGACAGTCCTCCTACGAGCAGTACTTC.

The gene calls are TRBV28 and TRBJ2-7, with TRBD1 identical over 10 bases. Per the germline V gene, CDR1 is MDHEN and CDR2 is SYDVKM. Trimming at V came to 2 bases and at J to 5 bases, leaving 6 bases not matched to a gene. The CDR3 sequence is 15 residues long. CDR3 nucleotides: TGTGCCAGCAGTTTAGCCCGGGACAGGGGTCACGAGCAGTACTTC. This codes for CASSLARDRGHEQYF.

The genes are TRBV19 and TRBJ2-7, with D possibly matching TRBD1 (6 bases). V shed 4 bases and J shed 2 bases, with 9 bases lying between them. In germline, CDR1 is LNHDA, CDR2 SQIVND (reference sequence). The CDR3 runs 13 residues. CDR3 sequence reads: CASSRTVTYEQYF. In DNA form, the CDR3 reads TGTGCCAGTAGTAGGACAGTCACCTACGAGCAGTACTTC.

This clonotype was observed at least ten times. This sequence joins TRBV11-2 and TRBJ2-2; a weak D match, TRBD1 (5 bases). Trimming pared 5 bases from V and 5 bases from J, leaving 12 bases between. The CDR3 consists of 14 residues. The germline V gene has CDR1 SGHAT and CDR2 FQNNGV. The chain's CDR3 is CASSVQQGTGELFF. The DNA for the CDR3 is TGTGCCAGCAGCGTCCAGCAGGGAACCGGGGAGCTGTTTTTT.

This sequence joins TRBV28 and TRBJ2-7; D gene unclear. The CDR3 length is 16 residues. V was shortened by 4 bases and J by 0 bases, with 16 bases between the two germline ends. CDR1 and CDR2 from the germline V gene are MDHEN and SYDVKM. This chain's CDR3 is CASSSYPGVISYEQYF. The CDR3 DNA reads as TGTGCCAGCAGTTCCTACCCAGGTGTGATCTCCTACGAGCAGTACTTC.

This clonotype was seen more than once but under ten times. The chain couples TRBV5-1 to TRBJ1-1, with D maybe TRBD1 (5 bases). The CDR3 is 15 residues long. Trimming shortened V by 3 bases and J by 3 bases, and 15 bases separated the two germline ends. Looked up from germline, CDR1 is SGHRS and CDR2 is YFSETQ. For the CDR3, the DNA is TGCGCCAGCAGCTCCGGCCCAGGGAGGGACACTGAAGCTTTCTTT. Protein product: CASSSGPGRDTEAFF.

This clonotype was detected ten times or more. The rearrangement joins TRBV20-1 to TRBJ1-6; D not resolved. Per the germline V gene, CDR1 is DFQATT and CDR2 is SNEGSKA (reference sequence). The V and J ends lost 3 bases and 8 bases respectively, with 14 bases between them. CDR3 length: 14 residues. The chain's CDR3 is CSARVGTTHSPLHF. In nucleotides, the CDR3 is TGCAGTGCTAGGGTCGGTACAACCCATTCACCCCTCCACTTT.

This chain joins TRBV6-5 and TRBJ2-7; D not certain. The CDR3 contains 15 residues. Germline loops: CDR1 MNHEY, CDR2 SVGAGI. Trimming removed 0 bases from V and 3 bases from J, with 12 bases in between. CDR3 loop: CASSYSPLVDYEQYF. DNA of the CDR3: TGTGCCAGCAGTTACTCACCCCTAGTAGACTACGAGCAGTACTTC.

This clonotype was counted many times. The chain couples TRBV20-1 to TRBJ2-7, with D possibly matching TRBD2 (5 bases). Trimming removed 0 bases from V and 7 bases from J, with 16 bases in between. The length of the CDR3 is 14 residues. Germline CDR1 and CDR2: DFQATT and SNEGSKA (reference sequence). CDR3 DNA: TGCAGTGCTAGAGATTGGGCTAGCTTGAAAGAGCAGTACTTC. This translates into CSARDWASLKEQYF.

The V gene is TRBV6-1, the J gene TRBJ1-5; D might be TRBD1 (5 bases). CDR1 is MNHNS and CDR2 is SASEGT in the germline V gene. The CDR3 loop spans 15 amino acids. V was clipped by 8 bases and J by 2 bases, with 16 bases between them. The CDR3 DNA reads TGTGCCAGCTACCTGGGGGGGGGAGGCAATCAGCCCCAGCATTTT. It is translated as CASYLGGGGNQPQHF.

This clonotype occurred a few times. This chain uses TRBV7-8 with TRBJ2-2, with D perhaps TRBD1 (6 bases). V was trimmed by 4 bases and J by 7 bases, leaving 13 bases between them. CDR1 SGHVS and CDR2 FQNEAQ come from the germline V gene. The CDR3 spans 14 residues. DNA for the CDR3: TGTGCCAGCAGCTCCACAGGGTTTTACGGGGAGCTGTTTTTT. Translation: CASSSTGFYGELFF. Complete variable domain (other parts from reference TRBV7-8 and TRBJ2-2): GAGVSQSPRYKVAKRGQDVALRCDPISGHVSLFWYQQALGQGPEFLTYFQNEAQLDKSGLPSDRFFAERPEGSVSTLKIQRTQQEDSAVYLCASSSTGFYGELFFGEGSRLTVL.